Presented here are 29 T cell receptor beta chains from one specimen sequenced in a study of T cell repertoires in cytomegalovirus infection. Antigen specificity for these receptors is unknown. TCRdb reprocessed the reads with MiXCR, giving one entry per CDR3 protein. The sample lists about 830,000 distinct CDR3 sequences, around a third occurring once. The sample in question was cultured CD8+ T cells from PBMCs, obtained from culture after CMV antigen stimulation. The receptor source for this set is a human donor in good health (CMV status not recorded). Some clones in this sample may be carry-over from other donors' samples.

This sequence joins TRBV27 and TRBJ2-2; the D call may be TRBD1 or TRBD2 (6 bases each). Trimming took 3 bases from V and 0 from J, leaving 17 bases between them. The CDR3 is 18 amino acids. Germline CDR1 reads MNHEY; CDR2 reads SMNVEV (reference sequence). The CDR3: CASSFSSNRDSNTGELFF. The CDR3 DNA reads TGTGCCAGCAGTTTCTCGAGTAACAGGGACTCGAACACCGGGGAGCTGTTTTTT.

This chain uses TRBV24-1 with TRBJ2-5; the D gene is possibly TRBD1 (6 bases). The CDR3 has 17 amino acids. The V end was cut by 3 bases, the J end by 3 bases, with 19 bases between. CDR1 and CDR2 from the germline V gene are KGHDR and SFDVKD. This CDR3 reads CATSDAPRDIGKETQYF. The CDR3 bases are TGTGCCACCAGTGATGCACCTCGGGACATCGGAAAAGAGACCCAGTACTTC.

Here the CDR3 DNA reads TGTGCCAGCAGTGTAGGACAGGGGGAGTATGGCTACACCTTC. This codes for CASSVGQGEYGYTF. The V gene is TRBV6-1, the J gene TRBJ1-2; 10 nucleotides agree with TRBD1. The CDR3 has 14 residues. Germline assignment: CDR1 MNHNS and CDR2 SASEGT. Trimming removed 4 bases from V and 5 bases from J; junction bases left unmatched: 4.

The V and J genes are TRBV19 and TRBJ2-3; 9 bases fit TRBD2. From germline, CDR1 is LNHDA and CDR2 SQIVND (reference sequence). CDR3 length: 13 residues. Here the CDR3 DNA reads TGTGTCTCTTTAGCGGGGGGCACAGATACGCAGTATTTT. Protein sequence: CVSLAGGTDTQYF.

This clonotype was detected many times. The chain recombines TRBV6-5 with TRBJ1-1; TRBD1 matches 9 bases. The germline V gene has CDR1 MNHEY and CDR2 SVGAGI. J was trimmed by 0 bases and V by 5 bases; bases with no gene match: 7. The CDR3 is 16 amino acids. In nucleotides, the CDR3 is TGTGCCAGCAGTACGGCGCGGACAGGGGTGAACACTGAAGCTTTCTTT. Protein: CASSTARTGVNTEAFF.

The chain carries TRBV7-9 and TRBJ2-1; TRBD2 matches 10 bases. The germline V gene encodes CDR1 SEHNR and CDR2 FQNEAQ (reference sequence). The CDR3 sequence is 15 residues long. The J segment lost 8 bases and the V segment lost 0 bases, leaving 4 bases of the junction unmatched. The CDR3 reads CASSLALAGLDEQFF. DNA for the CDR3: TGTGCCAGCAGCTTAGCACTAGCGGGGCTGGATGAGCAGTTCTTC.

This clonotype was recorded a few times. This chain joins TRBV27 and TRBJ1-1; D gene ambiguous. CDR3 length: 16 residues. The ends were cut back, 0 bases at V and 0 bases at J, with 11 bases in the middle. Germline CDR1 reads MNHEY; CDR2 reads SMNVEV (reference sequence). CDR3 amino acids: CASSLSWGDLNTEAFF. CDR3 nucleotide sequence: TGTGCCAGCAGTTTATCGTGGGGAGATCTGAACACTGAAGCTTTCTTT.

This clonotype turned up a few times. The CDR3 sequence is CATGRAGASSYNEQFF. The CDR3 DNA sequence: TGTGCCACCGGCCGGGCGGGGGCGAGCTCCTACAATGAGCAGTTCTTC. The chain joins TRBV24-1 to TRBJ2-1; maybe TRBD2 (7 bases). This CDR3 has 16 amino acids. V was cut by 9 bases and J by 0 bases, with 17 bases left in between. Germline CDR1 KGHDR, CDR2 SFDVKD.

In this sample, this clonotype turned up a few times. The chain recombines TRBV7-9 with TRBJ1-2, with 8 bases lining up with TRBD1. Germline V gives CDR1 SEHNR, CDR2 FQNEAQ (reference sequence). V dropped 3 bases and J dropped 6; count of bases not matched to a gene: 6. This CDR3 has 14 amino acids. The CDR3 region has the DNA TGTGCCAGCAGCTTCGACAGGGGCCGTAATGGCTACACCTTC. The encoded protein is CASSFDRGRNGYTF.

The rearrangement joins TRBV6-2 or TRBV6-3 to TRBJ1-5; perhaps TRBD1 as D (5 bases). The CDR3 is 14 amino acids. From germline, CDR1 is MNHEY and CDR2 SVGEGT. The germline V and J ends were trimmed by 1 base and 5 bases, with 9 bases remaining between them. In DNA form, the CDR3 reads TGTGCCAGCAGTTACTGGGGGGAGGATCAGCCCCAGCATTTT. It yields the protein CASSYWGEDQPQHF.

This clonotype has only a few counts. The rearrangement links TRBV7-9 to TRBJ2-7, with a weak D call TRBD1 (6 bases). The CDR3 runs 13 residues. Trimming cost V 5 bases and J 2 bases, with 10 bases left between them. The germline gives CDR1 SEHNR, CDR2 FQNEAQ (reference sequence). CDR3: CASSPKGAYEQYF. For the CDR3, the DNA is TGTGCCAGCAGCCCGAAGGGGGCCTACGAGCAGTACTTC.

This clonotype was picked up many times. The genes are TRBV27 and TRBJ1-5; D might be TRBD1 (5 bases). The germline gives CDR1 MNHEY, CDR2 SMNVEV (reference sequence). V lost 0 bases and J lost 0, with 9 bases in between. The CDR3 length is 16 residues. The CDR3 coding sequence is TGTGCCAGCAGTTTATCAAGGGGATCTAGCAATCAGCCCCAGCATTTT. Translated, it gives CASSLSRGSSNQPQHF.

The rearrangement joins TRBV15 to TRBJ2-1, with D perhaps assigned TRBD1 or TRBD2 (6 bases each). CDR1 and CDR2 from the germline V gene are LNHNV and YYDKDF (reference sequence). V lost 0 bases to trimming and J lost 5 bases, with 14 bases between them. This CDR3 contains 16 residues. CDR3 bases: TGTGCCACCAGCAGAGAACGGGGGCGAGTGGACAATGAGCAGTTCTTC. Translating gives CATSRERGRVDNEQFF. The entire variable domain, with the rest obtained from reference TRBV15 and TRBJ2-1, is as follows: DAMVIQNPRYQVTQFGKPVTLSCSQTLNHNVMYWYQQKSSQAPKLLFHYYDKDFNNEADTPDNFQSRRPNTSFCFLDIRSPGLGDTAMYLCATSRERGRVDNEQFFGPGTRLTVL.

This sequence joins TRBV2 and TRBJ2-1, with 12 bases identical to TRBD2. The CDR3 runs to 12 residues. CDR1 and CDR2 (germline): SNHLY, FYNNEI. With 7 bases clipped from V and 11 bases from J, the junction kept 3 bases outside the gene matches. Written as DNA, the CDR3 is TGTGCCAGCATGGGGACTAGCGGGCAGCAGTTCTTC. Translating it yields CASMGTSGQQFF.

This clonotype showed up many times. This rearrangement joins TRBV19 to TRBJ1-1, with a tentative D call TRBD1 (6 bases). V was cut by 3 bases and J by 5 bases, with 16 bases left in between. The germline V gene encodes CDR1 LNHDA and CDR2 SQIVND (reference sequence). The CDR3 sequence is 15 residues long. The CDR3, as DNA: TGTGCCAGTAGTATTGAGGGCCAGGGGTTGACTGAAGCTTTCTTT. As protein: CASSIEGQGLTEAFF.

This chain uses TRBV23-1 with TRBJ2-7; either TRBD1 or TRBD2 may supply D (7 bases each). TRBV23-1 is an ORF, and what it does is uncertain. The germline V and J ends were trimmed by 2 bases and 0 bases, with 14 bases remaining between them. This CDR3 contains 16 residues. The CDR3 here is CASSQSGTACSYEQYV. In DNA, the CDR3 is TGCGCCAGCAGTCAAAGCGGGACAGCCTGCTCCTACGAGCAGTACGTC.

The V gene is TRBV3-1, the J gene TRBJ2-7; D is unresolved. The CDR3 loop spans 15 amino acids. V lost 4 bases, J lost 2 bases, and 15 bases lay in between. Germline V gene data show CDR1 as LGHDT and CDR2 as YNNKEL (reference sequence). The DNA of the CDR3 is TGTGCCAGCAGCCCAATGGGCAGTCCTGCCTACGAGCAGTACTTC. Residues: CASSPMGSPAYEQYF.

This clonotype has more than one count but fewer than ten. The CDR3 loop is CSARGPTGFYGYTF. The CDR3 DNA follows: TGCAGTGCTAGAGGTCCGACAGGGTTCTATGGCTACACCTTC. The chain couples TRBV20-1 to TRBJ1-2; TRBD1 agrees at 7 bases. J gave up 4 bases and V 1 base, and 6 bases lay outside the gene matches. This CDR3 spans 14 amino acids. Germline V gene sequence: CDR1 DFQATT, CDR2 SNEGSKA (reference sequence).

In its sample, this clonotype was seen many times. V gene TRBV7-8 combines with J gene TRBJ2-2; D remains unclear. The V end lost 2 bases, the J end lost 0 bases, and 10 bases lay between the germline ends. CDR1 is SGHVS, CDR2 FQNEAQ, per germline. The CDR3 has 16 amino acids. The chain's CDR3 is CASSLRVNANTGELFF. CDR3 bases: TGTGCCAGCAGCTTACGCGTCAATGCGAACACCGGGGAGCTGTTTTTT.

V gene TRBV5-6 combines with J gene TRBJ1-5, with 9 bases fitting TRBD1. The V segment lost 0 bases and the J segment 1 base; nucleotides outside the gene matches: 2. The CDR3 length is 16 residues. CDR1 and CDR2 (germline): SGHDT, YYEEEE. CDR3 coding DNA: TGTGCCAGCAGCTTGGAGGGACAGGGAAGCAATCAGCCCCAGCATTTT. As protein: CASSLEGQGSNQPQHF.

CDR3 amino acids: CASGPGSGLEQYF. For the CDR3, the DNA is TGTGCCAGCGGACCGGGGTCGGGACTTGAGCAGTACTTC. V usage is TRBV27 and J usage is TRBJ2-7; possible D gene TRBD2, 6 bases. Deletions cut 8 bases from V and 7 bases from J, with 18 bases between. The CDR3 covers 13 residues. Looked up from germline, CDR1 is MNHEY and CDR2 is SMNVEV (reference sequence).

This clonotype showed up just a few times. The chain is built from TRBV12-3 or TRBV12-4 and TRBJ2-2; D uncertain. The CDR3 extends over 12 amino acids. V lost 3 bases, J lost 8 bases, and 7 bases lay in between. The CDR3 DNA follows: TGTGCCAGCAGTTTTTTTGGTGGGGAGCTGTTTTTT. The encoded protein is CASSFFGGELFF.

DNA of the CDR3: TGTGCCAGTAGTCCGGGACAGGCAGCCTACAATGAGCAGTTCTTC. It specifies CASSPGQAAYNEQFF. The chain carries TRBV19 and TRBJ2-1; 8 nucleotides line up with TRBD1. Germline lookup yields CDR1 LNHDA and CDR2 SQIVND (reference sequence). V lost 5 bases to trimming and J lost 2 bases; unmatched junction nucleotides: 5. This CDR3 spans 15 amino acids.

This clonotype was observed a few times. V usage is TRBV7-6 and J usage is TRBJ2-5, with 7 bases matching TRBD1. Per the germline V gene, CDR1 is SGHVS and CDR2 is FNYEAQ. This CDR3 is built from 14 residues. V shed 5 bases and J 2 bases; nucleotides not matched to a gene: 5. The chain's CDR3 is CASSEDRAQETQYF. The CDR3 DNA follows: TGTGCCAGCAGCGAAGACAGGGCGCAAGAGACCCAGTACTTC.

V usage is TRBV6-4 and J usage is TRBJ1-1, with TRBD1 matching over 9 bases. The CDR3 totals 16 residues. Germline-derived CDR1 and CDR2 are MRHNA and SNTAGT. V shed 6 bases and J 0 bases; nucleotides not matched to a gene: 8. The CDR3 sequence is CASRRTGAYMNTEAFF. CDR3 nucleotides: TGTGCCAGCAGGAGGACAGGGGCATACATGAACACTGAAGCTTTCTTT.

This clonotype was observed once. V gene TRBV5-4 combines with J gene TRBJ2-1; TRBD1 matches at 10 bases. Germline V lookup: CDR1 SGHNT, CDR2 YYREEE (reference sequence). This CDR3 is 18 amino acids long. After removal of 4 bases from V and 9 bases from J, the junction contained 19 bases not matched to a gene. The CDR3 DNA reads TGTGCCAGCAGCAGGCGGCCGGGACAGGGGATTTTAGAGAGTGAGCAGTTCTTC. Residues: CASSRRPGQGILESEQFF.

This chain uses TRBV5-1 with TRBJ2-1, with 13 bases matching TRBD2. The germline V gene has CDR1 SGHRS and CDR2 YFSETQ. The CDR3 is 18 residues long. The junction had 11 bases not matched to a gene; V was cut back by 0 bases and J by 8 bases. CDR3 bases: TGCGCCAGCAGCTTGGCTTTAGGCCAGGGACTAGCGGGACATGAGCAGTTCTTC. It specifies CASSLALGQGLAGHEQFF.

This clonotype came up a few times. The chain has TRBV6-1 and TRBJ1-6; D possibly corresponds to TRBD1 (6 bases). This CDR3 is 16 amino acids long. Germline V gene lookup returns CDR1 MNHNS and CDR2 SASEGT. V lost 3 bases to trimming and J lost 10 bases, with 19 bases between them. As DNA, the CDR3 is TGTGCCAGCAGTGAGGGCCGAATACAGGGTAACTCACCCCTCCACTTT. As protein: CASSEGRIQGNSPLHF.

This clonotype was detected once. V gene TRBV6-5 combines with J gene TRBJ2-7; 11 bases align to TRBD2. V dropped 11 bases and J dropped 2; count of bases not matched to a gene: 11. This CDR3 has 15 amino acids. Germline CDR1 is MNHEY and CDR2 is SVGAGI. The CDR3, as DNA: TGTGCCGGCAACCCATTTAGCGGGGGGGCCTACGAGCAGTACTTC. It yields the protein CAGNPFSGGAYEQYF.